The TCR beta chain described here comes from a study of cytomegalovirus exposure and HLA in healthy donors. Looking at the study overall: Genotyping showed around 80% of 350 to 400 donors falling in the Caucasian-associated ancestry cluster. Study-wide findings and caveats: As confirmed in vitro, a few CMV-associated chains were specific for CMV antigens. A further, later analysis showed that HLA-associated TCR beta chains (compared with equally common others) were more clonally expanded.

Researchers ran the PCR with 60 Vbeta and 13 Jbeta primers. The table came from immunoSEQ multiplex PCR; TCRdb's copy has only in-frame clones and leaves some out. This sample has under 250,000 clones; under 90% occur once, and the top ten carry 1% to 1.5%. Germline lookup yields CDR1 MGHRA and CDR2 YSYEKL. The CDR3 runs 14 residues. The V end was cut by 1 base, the J end by 4 bases, with 10 bases between. For this clone: Its antigen remains unknown.

The clonotype originates from a human donor in good health. The chain is built from TRBV4-1 and TRBJ1-2, with a weak D call TRBD1 (5 bases). Sequenced sample: PBMCs. Written as DNA, the CDR3 is TGCGCCAGCAGCCAAGCCGGGACTGCCTATGGCTACACCTTC. Translating gives CASSQAGTAYGYTF.